The 3 T cell receptor beta chains below all came from one sample that was sequenced in a study of blood T cell repertoires in COVID-19. Produced via immunoSEQ multiplex PCR; TCRdb's table is partial and in-frame only. This table holds some 200,000 clones, 80% to 90% found once. Source material: PBMCs or T cells enriched from blood (not recorded which). Every receptor here comes from a man between 40 and 49 years old who had recovered from COVID-19.

V gene TRBV6-6 combines with J gene TRBJ1-3; 8 bases are shared with TRBD1. V dropped 5 bases and J dropped 3; count of bases not matched to a gene: 9. The CDR3 extends over 16 amino acids. Germline assignment: CDR1 MNHNY and CDR2 SVGAGI (reference sequence). This CDR3 is CASSRQGNIDGNTIYF. CDR3 nucleotide sequence: TGTGCCAGCAGTCGACAGGGGAACATTGATGGAAACACCATATATTTT.

The chain links TRBV18 to TRBJ2-1, with TRBD2 matching 9 bases. CDR3 length: 18 amino acids. V gave up 5 bases and J gave up 4 bases; unmatched junction bases: 15. Germline CDR1 KGHSH, CDR2 LQKENI. CDR3 coding DNA: TGTGCCAGCTCAGCCTCATTGATACTAGCGGGCCCTTACAATGAGCAGTTCTTC. Encoded protein: CASSASLILAGPYNEQFF.

A single count supports this clone. The J gene is TRBJ1-1, the V gene TRBV21-1; whether TRBD1, the table's D call, matches the DNA was not checked. TRBV21-1 is a pseudogene locus. The CDR3 sequence is 15 residues long. The CDR3 loop reads CASSPHRGEYPEAFF. DNA for the CDR3: TGTGCCAGCAGCCCGCACAGGGGGGAATACCCTGAAGCTTTCTTT.